A single sample gave rise to the 2 T cell receptor beta chains below, sequenced in a study of T-cell reconstitution after alpha-beta-depleted transplantation in children. Unique molecular identifiers tagged the TCRbeta library. TCRdb re-called the PCR reads with MiXCR, one entry per CDR3 protein. In the table there are about a million distinct CDR3 sequences, about 31% of which are singletons. This specimen was PBMCs, mostly from graft donor cells, taken 360 days after TCRalphabeta/CD19-depleted stem cell transplant. The receptors stem from a boy under two years old who had a stem cell transplant for SCID, so the T cells may come from the graft donor.

The chain links TRBV6-5 to TRBJ2-7; TRBD2 matches at 12 bases. The germline gives CDR1 MNHEY, CDR2 SVGAGI. CDR3 size: 15 residues. The J segment lost 6 bases and the V segment lost 2 bases, leaving 5 bases of the junction unmatched. Here the CDR3 reads CASSYRLAGDFEQYF. The DNA of the CDR3 is TGTGCCAGCAGTTACCGACTAGCGGGGGACTTCGAGCAGTACTTC.

At least ten counts were recorded for this clonotype. The chain uses TRBV7-2 and TRBJ2-1; D possibly corresponds to TRBD1 (7 bases). The length of the CDR3 is 15 residues. Germline-derived CDR1 and CDR2 are SGHTA and FQGNSA. V lost 6 bases and J lost 3, with 15 bases in between. The DNA for the CDR3 is TGTGCCAGCAGTCCGCGGGACAGAAGCTACAATGAGCAGTTCTTC. Protein product: CASSPRDRSYNEQFF. The full variable domain, in which reference TRBV7-2 and TRBJ2-1 provide the parts outside the CDR3, is GAGVSQSPSNKVTEKGKDVELRCDPISGHTALYWYRQSLGQGLEFLIYFQGNSAPDKSGLPSDRFSAERTGGSVSTLTIQRTQQEDSAVYLCASSPRDRSYNEQFFGPGTRLTVL.